This T cell receptor beta chain was sequenced during a study of spatial heterogeneity in lung cancer. The overall study: Each unique TCR and UMI combination was seen more than ten times on average in raw reads.

The CDR3 is 14 residues long. The V gene end was trimmed by 7 bases and the J gene end by 5 bases; junction bases not matched to a gene: 8. Germline CDR1 reads SNHLY; CDR2 reads FYNNEI. At least ten counts were recorded for this clonotype. As yet, its antigen is unknown. Each CDR3 protein is one row after TCRdb ran MiXCR on the 5' RACE reads. The sample contains approximately 12,000 distinct CDR3 sequences, roughly an eighth of which appear only once. General study results and limits: There were more appearances of ubiquitous expanded tumor TCRs in blood at resection than at follow-up.

Time point described: sample taken at primary tumor resection. Whole RNA was taken from tumor, nontumor lung or frozen PBMC; it was then sequenced unsorted. This TCR was sampled from a female donor with early-stage non-small cell lung cancer. Sequenced here: PBMCs, sampled at surgery. This chain connects TRBV2 to TRBJ2-1; 7 bases line up with TRBD1. The CDR3: CASMNRGPHNEQFF. The CDR3, as DNA: TGTGCCAGCATGAACAGGGGACCCCACAATGAGCAGTTCTTC.